The rows below give T cell receptor beta chains drawn from one sample of a study of blood T cell repertoires in COVID-19. Profiled with immunoSEQ multiplex PCR; TCRdb holds only in-frame clones, not every one. The sample gives some 410,000 clones, around nine tenths of which show up once; roughly 0.97% is in the top ten. Sequencing was performed on PBMCs or T cells enriched from blood (not recorded which). These receptors originate from a woman aged 30 to 39 with acute COVID-19. Each CDR3 is given with its conserved first and last residue. Fields, in order: CDR3 DNA, CDR3 protein, J gene, clone size, D gene, V gene. The D gene is left open where the match is weak. Where a row states a size, it is once, few, many or the class of an expanded clone; other rows omit it.

DNA: TGCGCCAGCAGTCGGACAGGGGGATGGGTGCGGAGCAATCAGCCCCAGCATTTT; CDR3: CASSRTGGWVRSNQPQHF; J: TRBJ1-5; size: once; D: TRBD1; V: TRBV23-1
DNA: TGTGCCAGCAGCCGTACAGGGGGCGGCTATGGCTACACCTTC; CDR3: CASSRTGGGYGYTF; J: TRBJ1-2; size: .; D: TRBD1; V: TRBV7-9
DNA: TGTGCCAGCTTAGACATACACTATGGCTACACCTTC; CDR3: CASLDIHYGYTF; J: TRBJ1-2; size: .; D: .; V: TRBV18
DNA: TGCGCCAGCAGCTTGGCCGACAAAAACACTGAAGCTTTCTTT; CDR3: CASSLADKNTEAFF; J: TRBJ1-1; size: .; D: .; V: TRBV5-1
DNA: TGTGCCAGCAGCCCATATAGAGGCACTGAAGCTTTCTTT; CDR3: CASSPYRGTEAFF; J: TRBJ1-1; size: .; D: .; V: TRBV14
DNA: TGTGCCACCAGTGATTTCCAGGCGCTAACTGAGCAGTTCTTC; CDR3: CATSDFQALTEQFF; J: TRBJ2-1; size: .; D: .; V: TRBV24-1
DNA: TGTGCCAGCAGGGAGTTCTCGGAACTCAGTCGGGGCTACACCTTC; CDR3: CASREFSELSRGYTF; J: TRBJ1-2; size: .; D: .; V: TRBV6-5
DNA: TGTGCCACCAGTGACAGGACAGGGACTCATCAGCCCCAGCATTTT; CDR3: CATSDRTGTHQPQHF; J: TRBJ1-5; size: few; D: TRBD1; V: TRBV24-1
DNA: TGTGCCAGTAGTCCGTTGTATCAGCCCCAGCATTTT; CDR3: CASSPLYQPQHF; J: TRBJ1-5; size: .; D: .; V: TRBV19
DNA: TGTGCCAGCAGCGTCCCCTGGAGACAGGACGAGCAGTACTTC; CDR3: CASSVPWRQDEQYF; J: TRBJ2-7; size: .; D: .; V: TRBV9